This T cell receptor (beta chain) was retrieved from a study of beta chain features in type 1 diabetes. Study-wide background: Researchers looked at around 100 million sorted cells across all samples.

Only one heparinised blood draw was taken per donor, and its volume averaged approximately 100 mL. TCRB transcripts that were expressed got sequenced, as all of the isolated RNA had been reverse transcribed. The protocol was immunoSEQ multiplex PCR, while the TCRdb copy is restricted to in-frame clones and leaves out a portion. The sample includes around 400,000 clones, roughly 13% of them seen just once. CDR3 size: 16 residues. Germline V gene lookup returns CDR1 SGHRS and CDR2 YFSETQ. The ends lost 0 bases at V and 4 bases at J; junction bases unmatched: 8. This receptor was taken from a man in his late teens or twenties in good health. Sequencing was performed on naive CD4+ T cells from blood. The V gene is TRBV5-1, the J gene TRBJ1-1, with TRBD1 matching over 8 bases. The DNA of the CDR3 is TGCGCCAGCAGCTTGGGAACCAGGGGGCAGGGCACTGAAGCTTTCTTT. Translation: CASSLGTRGQGTEAFF.